This is a list of T cell receptor beta chains from one sample in a study of T cells in Graves' hyperthyroidism and ophthalmopathy. TCRdb reanalysed the multiplex PCR reads using MiXCR and keeps one entry per CDR3 protein. Of a few hundred thousand distinct CDR3 sequences listed, about 45% are singletons. The specimen was peripheral blood or thyroid tissue (not recorded which). The receptors come from an adult woman with Graves' disease, either hyperthyroidism or ophthalmopathy (not recorded which). Each CDR3 is given with its conserved first and last residue. D genes are given only for firm matches. A row's size may be missing; if present it is once, few, many or a size class.

j_gene,abundance,v_gene,d_gene,len,CDR3nt,CDR3aa
TRBJ1-1,-,TRBV2,-,13,TGTGCCAGCAGGCCAACAGTGAACACTGAAGCTTTCTTT,CASRPTVNTEAFF
TRBJ2-7,once,TRBV2,TRBD1,13,TGTGCCAGCAGTGGGGACAGGGGTGACGAGCAGTACTTC,CASSGDRGDEQYF
TRBJ1-1,few,TRBV10-2,-,12,TGCGCCAGCAGTGAGCTTAACACTGAAGCTTTCTTT,CASSELNTEAFF
TRBJ2-5,few,TRBV10-3,-,15,TGTGCCGTTAGGACTTTACAGGGATACCAAGAGACCCAGTACTTC,CAVRTLQGYQETQYF
TRBJ2-5,few,TRBV29-1,TRBD1,13,TGCAGCGGACAGGGGAGCGGCTCAGAAACCCAGTACTTC,CSGQGSGSETQYF
TRBJ2-5,-,TRBV7-2,-,14,TGTGCCAGCAGCTTAGGTGTCTTTCGGGAGACCCAGTACTTC,CASSLGVFRETQYF
TRBJ1-1,many,TRBV10-3,-,11,TGTGCCATCAAGGCCGGCACTGAAGCTTTCTTT,CAIKAGTEAFF
TRBJ2-7,-,TRBV6-1,-,14,TGTGCCAGCAGATTCCTCGCCGATTCCTACGAGCAGTACTTC,CASRFLADSYEQYF
TRBJ1-2,many,TRBV2,-,14,TGTGCCAGCAGTCCCGAGGAAGAGGGCTATGGCTACACCTTC,CASSPEEEGYGYTF
TRBJ2-7,-,TRBV3-1,-,12,TGTGCCAGCAGCCAAGTTGGCTACGAGCAGCACTTC,CASSQVGYEQHF
TRBJ2-7,many,TRBV11-2,TRBD2,14,TGTGCCAGCACCCGACTAGCGGGATTTGGCGAGCAGTACTTC,CASTRLAGFGEQYF
TRBJ1-1,-,TRBV7-9,-,15,TGTGCCAGCAGGGAGAGGGGGGGTCCGGAACCTGAAGCTTTCTTT,CASRERGGPEPEAFF
TRBJ1-5,-,TRBV19,-,13,TGTGCCAGTACGGTCGGGGGCAATCAGCCCCAGCATTTT,CASTVGGNQPQHF
TRBJ2-3,once,TRBV7-9,TRBD2,17,TGTGCCAGCAGCTTCCCGGGACTAGCGGGAGTCACAGATACGCAGTATTTT,CASSFPGLAGVTDTQYF
TRBJ2-5,-,TRBV7-3,TRBD2,16,TGTGCCAGCAGCTTACGTCCGGCGGGAGGGGTGGAGACCCAGTACTTC,CASSLRPAGGVETQYF
TRBJ2-5,few,TRBV7-2,-,14,TGTGCCAGCAGCTTATTATTGGGGGAAGAGACCCAGTACTTC,CASSLLLGEETQYF
TRBJ1-1,many,TRBV5-1,-,14,TGCGCCAGCAGCGGCGGGACACCGAACACTGAAGCTTTCTTT,CASSGGTPNTEAFF
TRBJ2-7,-,TRBV7-3,-,14,TGTGCCAGCAGCTTAGATATCCAGATTTACGAGCAGTACTTC,CASSLDIQIYEQYF